Listed below are T cell receptor beta chains from one sample, sequenced in a study of T-cell reconstitution after alpha-beta-depleted transplantation in children. TCRdb passed the PCR reads through MiXCR, listing each CDR3 protein once. The sample has about 1,000,000 distinct CDR3 sequences, about 29% seen once. The starting material was PBMCs, mostly from graft donor cells, obtained 360 days after TCRalphabeta/CD19-depleted stem cell transplant. The origin of the receptors is a boy younger than two who had a stem cell transplant for SCID, so the T cells may come from the graft donor. Both conserved end residues are part of each CDR3. Clone size, where shown, is once, few, many, or a class for clones that have expanded.

>once|TRBV5-1|TRBJ2-2
CASTRDHYTGELFF
>few|TRBV28|TRBJ2-7
CASSLTDRDNEQYF
>-|TRBV25-1|TRBJ2-1
CASSDAWVDYNEQFF
>-|TRBV20-1|TRBJ2-7
CCARDFRGRPYEQYF
>few|TRBV18|TRBJ1-1
CASSPEIQGSNLNTEAFF
>-|TRBV29-1|TRBJ2-1
CSVVRWRESNEQFF
>few|TRBV19|TRBJ1-2
CASRPDRPYGYTF
>-|TRBV18|TRBJ2-6
CASSPGLGQDFSGANVLTF
>-|TRBV20-1|TRBJ2-7
CSANPARGATYEQYF
>few|TRBV6-5|TRBJ2-1
CASSYSLGSSYNEQFF
>-|TRBV29-1|TRBJ2-7
CSVEGSVGTGDYEQYF
>many|TRBV4-1|TRBJ2-7
CASSQPIDDRGSYEQYF
>-|TRBV27|TRBJ1-2
CASTSRAAGYGYTF
>-|TRBV9|TRBJ2-2
CASSDPGTGGGTGELFF
>few|TRBV25-1|TRBJ2-1
CASSSRGQGNNEQFF
>-|TRBV4-3|TRBJ1-3
CASSQVVDSGNTIYF
>few|TRBV7-3|TRBJ2-3
CASSLYRGGGTDTQYF
>-|TRBV12-3/TRBV12-4|TRBJ1-3
CASSLGWQGIVSGNTIYF
>many|TRBV5-1|TRBJ2-2
CASSSPGDPSNTGELFF
>-|TRBV5-1|TRBJ1-4
CASNGDNTEKLFF
>few|TRBV12-3/TRBV12-4|TRBJ2-2
CASSLEGGGGGTGELFF
>-|TRBV5-1|TRBJ2-1
CASSRDEVGNEQFF
>-|TRBV7-9|TRBJ2-2
CASTANAVPGELFF
>-|TRBV7-3|TRBJ1-5
CASNLRAVDQPQHF
>-|TRBV4-1|TRBJ1-1
CASSHQGWGTEAFF
>few|TRBV4-1|TRBJ2-1
CASSQDSWQGQGKDEQFF
>-|TRBV20-1|TRBJ2-3
CSARGLAGGQGTDTQYF
>few|TRBV12-3/TRBV12-4|TRBJ2-3
CASSPTDFKRDTQYF
>few|TRBV28|TRBJ1-1
CASSSPTGEAFF
>once|TRBV15|TRBJ2-3
CATSRGLHSDTDTQYF
>few|TRBV15|TRBJ2-2
CATSRDLTGSAGELFF
>few|TRBV5-1|TRBJ2-5
CASSLGMMDQETQYF
>few|TRBV12-3/TRBV12-4|TRBJ2-2
CASSSLAARELFF
>-|TRBV18|TRBJ1-1
CASSPPVLYNTEAFF
>-|TRBV2|TRBJ1-6
CAISPAGQYNSPLHF
>few|TRBV7-8|TRBJ2-7
CASSPRVTAMEREQYF
>few|TRBV7-2|TRBJ2-7
CASSYSGLPYEQYF
>few|TRBV20-1|TRBJ2-1
CSAPQRGGRFSEQFF
>few|TRBV6-4|TRBJ1-5
CASSPGTSGNQPQHF
>-|TRBV3-1|TRBJ2-2
CASSQRLTGELFF
>-|TRBV2|TRBJ2-5
CASSATGGETQYF
>-|TRBV28|TRBJ1-2
CASRQGAGLDGYTF
>-|TRBV24-1|TRBJ2-3
CATSDDREGGTDTQYF
>-|TRBV7-3|TRBJ2-2
CASSLSRTSGGAGTGELFF
>-|TRBV11-2|TRBJ2-7
CASSFPVPPESYEQYF
>-|TRBV5-5|TRBJ1-1
CASSLTGAGLTEAFF
>-|TRBV5-6|TRBJ2-1
CASSPLGTSGNYNEQFF
>-|TRBV5-6|TRBJ2-3
CASSAPGTMTDTQYF
>few|TRBV12-3/TRBV12-4|TRBJ1-2
CASNSPRGYGYTF
>-|TRBV12-3/TRBV12-4|TRBJ2-1
CASSFSSSGGSNEQFF
>-|TRBV24-1|TRBJ2-7
CATSDWTGSEQYF
>few|TRBV20-1|TRBJ1-1
CSARPIYRGATWEAFF
>-|TRBV5-1|TRBJ2-7
CASGGRGAYEQYF
>once|TRBV11-2|TRBJ1-2
CASSSREGNGYTF
>-|TRBV7-3|TRBJ2-4
CASKELAKNIQYF
>few|TRBV6-2/TRBV6-3|TRBJ2-3
CASSYGTSGGSRRGVGDTQYF
>-|TRBV10-3|TRBJ2-3
CAISGTPGPGGTDTQYF